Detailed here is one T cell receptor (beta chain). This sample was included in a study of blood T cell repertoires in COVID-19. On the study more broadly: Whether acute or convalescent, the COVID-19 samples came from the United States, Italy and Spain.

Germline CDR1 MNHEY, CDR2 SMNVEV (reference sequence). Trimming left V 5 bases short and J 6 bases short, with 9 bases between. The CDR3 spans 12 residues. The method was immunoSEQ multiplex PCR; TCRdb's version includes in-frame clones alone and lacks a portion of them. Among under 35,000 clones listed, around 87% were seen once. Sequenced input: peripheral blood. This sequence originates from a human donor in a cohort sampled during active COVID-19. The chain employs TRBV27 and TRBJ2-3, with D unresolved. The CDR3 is CASSEKLDTQYF. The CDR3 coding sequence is TGTGCCAGCAGTGAGAAGCTGGATACGCAGTATTTT.